The 24 T cell receptor beta chains given below trace back to one sample, sequenced in a study of CD8 T cells in Susac syndrome. A quantity of roughly 0.5 to 1 ug RNA underwent reverse transcription using random hexamers. Each CDR3 protein is one row after TCRdb ran MiXCR on the immunoSEQ multiplex PCR reads. Of about 140,000 distinct CDR3 sequences listed, 85% to 95% are singletons. Sequenced material: CD4+ T cells from PBMCs. These receptors all come from a human donor with Susac syndrome.

V is TRBV30 and J is TRBJ2-7, with TRBD2 matching 9 bases. This CDR3 has 15 amino acids. Germline CDR1 reads GTSNPN; CDR2 reads SVGIG (reference sequence). J was trimmed by 2 bases and V by 5 bases; bases with no gene match: 10. This chain's CDR3 is CAWRKGASGTYEQYF. DNA of the CDR3: TGTGCCTGGCGAAAAGGGGCTAGCGGGACCTACGAGCAGTACTTC. The full variable domain, rest sourced from reference TRBV30 and TRBJ2-7, is SQTIHQWPATLVQPVGSPLSLECTVEGTSNPNLYWYRQAAGRGLQLLFYSVGIGQISSEVPQNLSASRPQDRQFILSSKKLLLSDSGFYLCAWRKGASGTYEQYFGPGTRLTVT.

The chain couples TRBV30 to TRBJ1-1, with unresolved D. Germline CDR1 GTSNPN, CDR2 SVGIG (reference sequence). This CDR3 spans 12 amino acids. Trimming left V 0 bases short and J 10 bases short, with 12 bases between. CDR3 DNA sequence: TGTGCCTGGAGTGTATTACCGAGGGTAGCTTTCTTT. This gives the protein CAWSVLPRVAFF.

The chain has TRBV20-1 and TRBJ2-3; 10 nucleotides align to TRBD1. CDR3 length: 13 residues. V shed 5 bases, J shed 3 bases, and the junction held 2 bases outside the gene matches. The germline V gene encodes CDR1 DFQATT and CDR2 SNEGSKA (reference sequence). The chain's CDR3 is CSADRGPTDTQYF. CDR3 bases: TGCAGTGCTGACAGGGGGCCGACAGATACGCAGTATTTT.

J is TRBJ1-2 and V is TRBV3-1, with TRBD1 matching 7 bases. V shed 4 bases and J 8 bases; nucleotides not matched to a gene: 13. CDR3 length: 15 residues. Germline CDR1 is LGHDT and CDR2 is YNNKEL (reference sequence). For the CDR3, the DNA is TGTGCCAGCAGCCTCCACCTGGGACAGCAAGTGGGCTACACCTTC. It is translated as CASSLHLGQQVGYTF.

The rearrangement links TRBV25-1 to TRBJ2-1, with D unresolved. The V end was cut by 5 bases, the J end by 10 bases, with 12 bases between. This CDR3 is built from 12 residues. Germline values: CDR1 MGHDK, CDR2 SYGVNS. In DNA, the CDR3 is TGTGCCAGCAGTCTAAACAGTCCGGAGCAGTTCTTC. Protein product: CASSLNSPEQFF.

The chain carries TRBV29-1 and TRBJ1-2; 7 nucleotides agree with TRBD1. CDR3 length equals 14 residues. Germline assignment: CDR1 SQVTM and CDR2 ANQGSEA. After removal of 3 bases from V and 3 bases from J, the junction contained 7 bases not matched to a gene. CDR3 region: CSVDTTGAYYGYTF. CDR3 sequence (DNA): TGCAGCGTTGACACTACAGGGGCTTACTATGGCTACACCTTC.

The V and J genes are TRBV28 and TRBJ1-5, with a tentative D call TRBD1 (5 bases). V lost 4 bases to trimming and J lost 11 bases, with 27 bases between them. The CDR3 covers 17 residues. Germline lookup yields CDR1 MDHEN and CDR2 SYDVKM. CDR3 sequence reads: CASSSTSETDFRRSQHF. In DNA form, the CDR3 reads TGTGCCAGCAGTTCGACCTCCGAGACAGATTTCCGACGGTCCCAGCATTTT.

The chain has TRBV28 and TRBJ1-2; maybe TRBD1 (6 bases). This CDR3 has 13 amino acids. Deletions cut 4 bases from V and 5 bases from J, with 11 bases between. Per the germline V gene, CDR1 is MDHEN and CDR2 is SYDVKM. In DNA, the CDR3 is TGTGCCAGCAGTTCAGGGGAGTTGTATGGCTACACCTTC. It is translated as CASSSGELYGYTF.

The chain has TRBV7-3 and TRBJ2-7; D possibly corresponds to TRBD1 (7 bases). V was pared by 6 bases and J by 2 bases, with 14 bases between. Germline CDR1 reads SGHTA; CDR2 reads FQGTGA. This CDR3 has 14 amino acids. CDR3 sequence reads: CASSPAGGPYEQYF. In DNA form, the CDR3 reads TGTGCCAGCAGTCCCGCAGGGGGGCCCTACGAGCAGTACTTC.

The J gene is TRBJ1-5, the V gene TRBV20-1; no clear D gene. V lost 6 bases and J 0 bases, leaving 15 bases between the germline ends. Germline CDR1 is DFQATT and CDR2 is SNEGSKA (reference sequence). This CDR3 contains 15 residues. The DNA for the CDR3 is TGCAGTGCAAAAGACGGAAGTTATAGCAATCAGCCCCAGCATTTT. Protein: CSAKDGSYSNQPQHF.

The chain carries TRBV30 and TRBJ2-1, with D tentatively TRBD1 or TRBD2 (5 bases each). This CDR3 has 12 amino acids. Germline V CDR1 and CDR2: GTSNPN, SVGIG (reference sequence). V shed 4 bases and J shed 7 bases, with 11 bases lying between them. The CDR3 region is CAWMGRVNEQFF. CDR3 coding DNA: TGTGCCTGGATGGGGCGGGTAAATGAGCAGTTCTTC. The variable domain in full, with the rest retrieved from reference TRBV30 and TRBJ2-1, is SQTIHQWPATLVQPVGSPLSLECTVEGTSNPNLYWYRQAAGRGLQLLFYSVGIGQISSEVPQNLSASRPQDRQFILSSKKLLLSDSGFYLCAWMGRVNEQFFGPGTRLTVL.

In DNA, the CDR3 is TGTGCCTGGAGTGTACTGAGTCGGAGGGCGGGGTATGGCTACACCTTC. This sequence encodes CAWSVLSRRAGYGYTF. The rearrangement joins TRBV30 to TRBJ1-2; unclear D gene. The CDR3 runs 16 residues. CDR1 is GTSNPN, CDR2 SVGIG, per germline (reference sequence). Trimming shortened V by 0 bases and J by 5 bases, and 19 bases separated the two germline ends.

The chain is built from TRBV18 and TRBJ1-6; 8 positions match TRBD1. Germline V gene sequence: CDR1 KGHSH, CDR2 LQKENI. The ends lost 0 bases at V and 12 bases at J; junction bases unmatched: 7. This CDR3 is built from 15 residues. This CDR3 is CASSPPGDRIGPLHF. As DNA, the CDR3 is TGTGCCAGCTCACCACCGGGGGACAGGATAGGACCCCTCCACTTT.

V is TRBV15 and J is TRBJ2-5; TRBD2 matches 11 bases. This CDR3 has 16 residues. Germline CDR1 LNHNV, CDR2 YYDKDF (reference sequence). V lost 5 bases and J lost 1; bases outside the gene matches: 6. This chain's CDR3 is CATSPRLAGSQETQYF. In nucleotides, the CDR3 is TGTGCCACCAGCCCCCGACTAGCGGGAAGCCAAGAGACCCAGTACTTC.

The V gene is TRBV5-6, the J gene TRBJ1-3; D may be TRBD1 (6 bases). Germline V gene lookup returns CDR1 SGHDT and CDR2 YYEEEE. CDR3 length equals 15 residues. V lost 2 bases and J 1 base, leaving 10 bases between the germline ends. This chain's CDR3 is CASSLNRASGNTIYF. For the CDR3, the DNA is TGTGCCAGCAGCTTAAACAGGGCATCTGGAAACACCATATATTTT.

This clonotype was counted once. The chain is built from TRBV29-1 and TRBJ2-3, with 7 bases that match TRBD1. This CDR3 spans 13 amino acids. From germline, CDR1 is SQVTM and CDR2 ANQGSEA. Trimming removed 7 bases from V and 2 bases from J; junction bases left unmatched: 6. CDR3 residues: CSARQGITDTQYF. For the CDR3, the DNA is TGCAGCGCCCGACAGGGAATCACAGATACGCAGTATTTT.

This sequence joins TRBV20-1 and TRBJ1-1; D is ambiguous. The CDR3 extends over 14 amino acids. The germline V gene encodes CDR1 DFQATT and CDR2 SNEGSKA (reference sequence). Trimming cost V 3 bases and J 2 bases, with 13 bases left between them. The CDR3 DNA is TGCAGTGCTAGCCCCGCCGGTTCCAACACTGAAGCTTTCTTT. It specifies CSASPAGSNTEAFF.

The chain links TRBV7-3 to TRBJ2-1; 10 bases fit TRBD2. V shed 5 bases and J 4 bases; nucleotides not matched to a gene: 8. The CDR3 spans 16 residues. Germline V gene sequence: CDR1 SGHTA, CDR2 FQGTGA. In DNA form, the CDR3 reads TGTGCCAGCAGCCCCGATAGCGGGAGGCGATACAATGAGCAGTTCTTC. Protein: CASSPDSGRRYNEQFF.

Only a few counts were recorded for this clonotype. The rearrangement joins TRBV4-2 to TRBJ2-5, with D maybe TRBD1 (6 bases). This CDR3 region has 13 residues. Germline V gene data show CDR1 as LGHNA and CDR2 as YNFKEQ. Trimming pared 5 bases from V and 1 base from J, leaving 8 bases between. DNA for the CDR3: TGTGCCAGCAGCTTGGACAGCCAAGAGACCCAGTACTTC. It is translated as CASSLDSQETQYF.

This rearrangement joins TRBV11-3 to TRBJ2-3; 9 bases match TRBD2. CDR1 is SGHNT, CDR2 YENEEA, per germline. After removal of 3 bases from V and 2 bases from J, the junction contained 6 bases not matched to a gene. CDR3 length: 16 amino acids. CDR3 nucleotides: TGTGCCAGCAGCTTGGTTAGCGGGAGCATCACAGATACGCAGTATTTT. Translation gives CASSLVSGSITDTQYF.

This clonotype was recorded only once. In DNA, the CDR3 is TGCAGTGCTAGAGTCGGGGCCCTCGGGGAATCCGAGCAGTACTTC. The encoded protein is CSARVGALGESEQYF. The chain uses TRBV20-1 and TRBJ2-7; D assignment may be TRBD1 or TRBD2 (5 bases each). This CDR3 has 15 residues. With 1 base removed from V and 6 bases from J, the gap between germline ends came to 19 bases. Germline V gives CDR1 DFQATT, CDR2 SNEGSKA (reference sequence).

The sample holds one count of this clonotype. This chain links TRBV27 with TRBJ1-6; no clear D gene. The CDR3 loop spans 16 amino acids. Trimming stripped 2 bases from V and 0 bases from J, with 8 bases between. Per germline, CDR1 MNHEY and CDR2 SMNVEV (reference sequence). Here the CDR3 DNA reads TGTGCCAGCAGTTTAGGACCGAGCTCCTATAATTCACCCCTCCACTTT. Its translation is CASSLGPSSYNSPLHF.

The V and J genes are TRBV6-4 and TRBJ2-1, with D possibly being TRBD1 (6 bases). This CDR3 contains 13 residues. CDR1 is MRHNA, CDR2 SNTAGT, per germline. Trimming removed 6 bases from V and 8 bases from J, with 14 bases in between. CDR3 loop: CASSRGESYEQFF. In DNA, the CDR3 is TGTGCCAGCAGCAGGGGAGAATCATATGAGCAGTTCTTC.

V usage is TRBV20-1 and J usage is TRBJ2-5; no reliable D call. Trimming stripped 3 bases from V and 3 bases from J, with 5 bases between. The CDR3 has 11 residues. CDR1 and CDR2 from the germline V gene are DFQATT and SNEGSKA (reference sequence). The CDR3 sequence is CSARVEETQYF. In DNA form, the CDR3 reads TGCAGTGCTAGGGTGGAAGAGACCCAGTACTTC.